These 18 T cell receptor beta chains came from one sample sequenced in a study of blood T cell repertoires in COVID-19. Assay: immunoSEQ multiplex PCR; the TCRdb copy retains only in-frame clones and omits some. The repertoire holds over 100,000 clones, with over 65% as singletons. The sample taken for sequencing was peripheral blood. The receptors shown here come from a woman aged 55-75 years with acute or convalescent COVID-19.

The chain uses TRBV6-5 and TRBJ1-5; 7 bases agree with TRBD1. This CDR3 region has 15 residues. J was trimmed by 2 bases and V by 5 bases; bases with no gene match: 6. Germline CDR1 and CDR2: MNHEY and SVGAGI. The CDR3 loop is CASSHRGRGNQPQHF. The CDR3, as DNA: TGTGCCAGCAGTCACAGGGGCCGCGGCAATCAGCCCCAGCATTTT.

The chain employs TRBV5-6 and TRBJ1-1; 8 nucleotides align to TRBD1. V lost 0 bases, J lost 4 bases, and 2 bases stayed unmatched. The CDR3 is 14 residues long. Germline V gene lookup returns CDR1 SGHDT and CDR2 YYEEEE. CDR3 loop: CASSLGTGFTEAFF. The CDR3 DNA follows: TGTGCCAGCAGCTTGGGGACAGGGTTCACTGAAGCTTTCTTT.

This chain uses TRBV24-1 with TRBJ1-5; 9 bases are a match to TRBD1. The ends lost 9 bases at V and 4 bases at J; junction bases unmatched: 3. The CDR3 loop spans 13 amino acids. CDR1 is KGHDR, CDR2 SFDVKD, per germline. This CDR3 is CATAQGANQPQHF. The CDR3 nucleotides are TGTGCCACCGCACAGGGGGCTAATCAGCCCCAGCATTTT.

This chain links TRBV18 with TRBJ2-1; 7 nucleotides align to TRBD1. Germline assignment: CDR1 KGHSH and CDR2 LQKENI. The CDR3 loop spans 15 amino acids. J lost 7 bases, V lost 6 bases, and 12 bases had no gene match. Here the CDR3 reads CASSRQGPGVNEQFF. The CDR3 DNA reads TGTGCCAGCTCGCGACAGGGTCCAGGTGTAAATGAGCAGTTCTTC.

A note on this clone: Compared with germline, one end of the junction differs, possibly owing to a read error. The V call is TRBV7-7, the J call TRBJ2-1; D is possibly TRBD2 (5 bases). Germline V gene sequence: CDR1 SSHAT, CDR2 FNYEAQ (reference sequence). The CDR3 extends over 15 amino acids. The CDR3, as DNA: TGTGCTAGCAGCGGAGGCTTCGGCTCCTACAATGAGCAGTTCTTC. This codes for CASSGGFGSYNEQFF.

The chain employs TRBV20-1 and TRBJ2-7; possible D gene TRBD2, 5 bases. Trimming left V 3 bases short and J 7 bases short, with 16 bases between. Germline V lookup: CDR1 DFQATT, CDR2 SNEGSKA (reference sequence). This CDR3 region has 13 residues. The CDR3 spells CSASGLTTGEQYF. The DNA for the CDR3 is TGCAGTGCTAGTGGACTTACTACCGGGGAGCAGTACTTC.

CDR3 nucleotides: TGTGCCAGCTCAGAAACGGGACAGAGGAATGAAAAACTGTTTTTT. Translated: CASSETGQRNEKLFF. This chain joins TRBV18 and TRBJ1-4; 7 bases line up with TRBD1. Trimming at V came to 5 bases and at J to 5 bases, leaving 8 bases not matched to a gene. The germline CDR1 and CDR2 sequences are KGHSH and LQKENI. CDR3 length equals 15 residues.

This clone appeared a few times. The chain recombines TRBV21-1 with TRBJ1-5. TRBV21-1 is labeled a pseudogene. The CDR3 is 16 amino acids. The CDR3 protein is CASSTRAGEYNQPQHF. CDR3 in DNA: TGTGCCAGCAGCACGAGGGCAGGCGAATACAATCAGCCCCAGCATTTT.

The CDR3: CASSPRGWGETQYF. The DNA of the CDR3 is TGTGCCAGCAGCCCCAGGGGCTGGGGAGAGACCCAGTACTTC. The chain uses TRBV7-9 and TRBJ2-5, with a possible D match to TRBD1 (6 bases). CDR1 is SEHNR and CDR2 is FQNEAQ in the germline V gene (reference sequence). The CDR3 sequence is 14 residues long. V shed 5 bases and J shed 4 bases, with 14 bases lying between them.

V gene TRBV28 combines with J gene TRBJ1-5; D unclear. This CDR3 spans 16 amino acids. The germline CDR1 and CDR2 sequences are MDHEN and SYDVKM. Trimming shortened V by 4 bases and J by 0 bases, and 13 bases separated the two germline ends. The CDR3 region is CASSYGTDVSNQPQHF. The DNA for the CDR3 is TGTGCCAGCAGTTATGGAACAGACGTTAGCAATCAGCCCCAGCATTTT.

The V gene is TRBV18, the J gene TRBJ2-5; TRBD1 aligns across 9 bases. The CDR3 runs to 16 residues. V lost 3 bases to trimming and J lost 4 bases; unmatched junction nucleotides: 9. CDR1 and CDR2 (germline): KGHSH, LQKENI. CDR3 DNA sequence: TGTGCCAGCTCACCCCCGACAGGGGGTATTCGAGAGACCCAGTACTTC. It codes for CASSPPTGGIRETQYF.

The chain recombines TRBV30 with TRBJ1-3, with 9 bases that match TRBD1. Germline V CDR1 and CDR2: GTSNPN, SVGIG (reference sequence). The length of the CDR3 is 15 residues. V lost 0 bases, J lost 4 bases, and 4 bases stayed unmatched. CDR3 DNA sequence: TGTGCCTGGAGTGTTCCGGGACAGGGAGGAAACACCATATATTTT. The encoded protein is CAWSVPGQGGNTIYF.

The chain has TRBV5-1 and TRBJ2-7; D is possibly TRBD2 (5 bases). Germline loops: CDR1 SGHRS, CDR2 YFSETQ. CDR3 size: 15 residues. Trimming removed 4 bases from V and 2 bases from J, with 16 bases in between. The CDR3 coding sequence is TGCGCCAGCAGCCCAAACACCTTCGGGACCTACGAGCAGTACTTC. This translates into CASSPNTFGTYEQYF.

This clone was recorded a few times. CDR3 in amino acids: CASSASTVEAFF. The CDR3 DNA follows: TGTGCCAGCAGTGCTTCGACAGTCGAAGCTTTCTTT. The genes are TRBV2 and TRBJ1-1, with a possible D match to TRBD1 (5 bases). The CDR3 totals 12 residues. Germline CDR1 SNHLY, CDR2 FYNNEI. Trimming took off 4 bases at V and 8 bases at J, with 11 bases between the two ends.

This chain links TRBV14 with TRBJ2-3; D call uncertain. The CDR3 totals 12 residues. V was pared by 2 bases and J by 7 bases, with 7 bases between. Germline V gene lookup returns CDR1 SGHDN and CDR2 FVKESK. CDR3 region: CASSQIPNTQYF. As DNA, the CDR3 is TGTGCCAGCAGCCAAATCCCAAATACGCAGTATTTT.

The rearrangement uses TRBV30 and TRBJ2-1; D possibly corresponds to TRBD2 (5 bases). There are 15 residues in the CDR3. Germline assignment: CDR1 GTSNPN and CDR2 SVGIG (reference sequence). V was clipped by 0 bases and J by 5 bases, with 14 bases between them. As DNA, the CDR3 is TGTGCCTGGAGTGTACTGTCGGGATTCCACAATGAGCAGTTCTTC. Translating gives CAWSVLSGFHNEQFF. Full variable domain (missing parts from reference TRBV30 and TRBJ2-1): SQTIHQWPATLVQPVGSPLSLECTVEGTSNPNLYWYRQAAGRGLQLLFYSVGIGQISSEVPQNLSASRPQDRQFILSSKKLLLSDSGFYLCAWSVLSGFHNEQFFGPGTRLTVL.

The rearrangement links TRBV20-1 to TRBJ1-2, with no clear D. Trimming pared 3 bases from V and 7 bases from J, leaving 9 bases between. CDR3 size: 11 residues. In germline, CDR1 is DFQATT, CDR2 SNEGSKA (reference sequence). CDR3 region: CSASPGLGYTF. In DNA, the CDR3 is TGCAGTGCTAGCCCAGGACTTGGCTACACCTTC.

This clone appeared a few times. The V and J genes are TRBV5-1 and TRBJ2-7; 9 bases map to TRBD1. The length of the CDR3 is 13 residues. The V segment lost 2 bases and the J segment 7 bases; nucleotides outside the gene matches: 4. Germline CDR1 reads SGHRS; CDR2 reads YFSETQ. The CDR3 DNA sequence: TGCGCCAGCAGCTTACAGGGGGCGCGAGAGCAGTACTTC. This encodes CASSLQGAREQYF.